This T cell receptor beta chain emerged from a study of cytomegalovirus exposure and HLA in healthy donors. Study observations and caveats: The study designated some 180 TCR beta chains cytomegalovirus-associated. In all likelihood, a cluster of highly shared sequence variants was a sequencing artifact.

A multiplex PCR was run with 60 Vbeta primers and 13 Jbeta primers. Generated by immunoSEQ multiplex PCR, the TCRdb table keeps only in-frame clones and is missing some. The data show 150,000 to 200,000 clones, with roughly 80% seen just once and roughly 2% held by the top ten. Concerning this clone: Its cognate antigen is unknown.

Each of the donors was a healthy bone marrow donor. CDR1 MNHEY and CDR2 SVGAGI come from the germline V gene. The ends were cut back, 5 bases at V and 4 bases at J, with 14 bases in the middle. The CDR3 is 14 residues long. The chain couples TRBV6-5 to TRBJ1-1; D is possibly TRBD1 (6 bases). The sample consisted of PBMCs. This clonotype originated in a human donor in good health. The CDR3 nucleotides read TGTGCCAGCAGTACAGGGACGGGTGGCACTGAAGCTTTCTTT. Its protein product is CASSTGTGGTEAFF.